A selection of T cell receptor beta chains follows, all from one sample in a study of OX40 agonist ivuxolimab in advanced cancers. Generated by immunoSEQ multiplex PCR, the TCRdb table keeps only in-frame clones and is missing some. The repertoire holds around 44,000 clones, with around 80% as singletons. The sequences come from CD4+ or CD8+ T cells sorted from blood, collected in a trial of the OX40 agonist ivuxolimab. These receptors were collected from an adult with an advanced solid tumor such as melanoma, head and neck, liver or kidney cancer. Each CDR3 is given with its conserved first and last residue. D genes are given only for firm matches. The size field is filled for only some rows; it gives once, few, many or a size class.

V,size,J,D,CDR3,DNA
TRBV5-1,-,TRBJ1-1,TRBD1,CASSRQGGNTEAFF,TGCGCCAGCAGTCGACAGGGCGGGAACACTGAAGCTTTCTTT
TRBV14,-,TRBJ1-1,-,CASSRDSNTEAFF,TGTGCCAGCAGTCGGGACTCTAACACTGAAGCTTTCTTT
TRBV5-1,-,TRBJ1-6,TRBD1,CASSPSLGQIGSPLHF,TGCGCCAGCAGCCCGAGTTTGGGACAGATTGGTTCACCCCTCCACTTT
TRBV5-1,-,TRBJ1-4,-,CASSLGQVTEKLFF,TGCGCCAGCAGCTTGGGACAGGTTACTGAAAAACTGTTTTTT
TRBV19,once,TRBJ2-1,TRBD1,CASSKGQSSYNEQFF,TGTGCCAGTAGCAAGGGACAGAGCTCCTACAATGAGCAGTTCTTC
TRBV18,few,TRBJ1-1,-,CASSPTGNTEAFF,TGTGCCAGCTCTCCAACAGGGAACACTGAAGCTTTCTTT
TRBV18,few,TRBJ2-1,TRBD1,CASSRGDRGKNEQFF,TGTGCCAGCTCACGTGGGGACAGGGGTAAAAATGAGCAGTTCTTC
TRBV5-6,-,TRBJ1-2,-,CASSEWVQGYGYTF,TGTGCCAGCAGCGAATGGGTACAGGGTTATGGCTACACCTTC
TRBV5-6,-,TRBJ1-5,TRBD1,CASSLRQGRGQPQHF,TGTGCCAGCAGCTTGAGACAGGGACGGGGTCAGCCCCAGCATTTT
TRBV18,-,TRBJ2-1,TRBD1,CASSPEGQGYNEQFF,TGTGCCAGCTCACCGGAAGGACAGGGGTACAATGAGCAGTTCTTC
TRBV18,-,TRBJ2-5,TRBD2,CASSPRTSGRAVMETQYF,TGTGCCAGCTCACCCCGGACTAGCGGGAGGGCCGTGATGGAGACCCAGTACTTC
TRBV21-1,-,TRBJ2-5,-,CASSPRLVGETQYF,TGTGCCAGCAGCCCGCGACTGGTGGGGGAGACCCAGTACTTC
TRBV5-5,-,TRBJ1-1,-,CASSRQITEAFF,TGTGCCAGCAGCCGACAGATAACTGAAGCTTTCTTT
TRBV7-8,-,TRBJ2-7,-,CASSLDYEQYF,TGTGCCAGCAGCTTAGATTACGAGCAGTACTTC
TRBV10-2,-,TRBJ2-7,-,CASSDPSGQGSYEQYF,TGCGCCAGCAGTGACCCCTCGGGGCAGGGGTCCTACGAGCAGTACTTC
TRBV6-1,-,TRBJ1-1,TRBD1,CASSERQGTDGSTEAFF,TGTGCCAGCAGTGAAAGACAGGGGACCGATGGTAGCACTGAAGCTTTCTTT
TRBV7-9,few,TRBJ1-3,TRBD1,CASSLGGGETSGNTIYF,TGTGCCAGCAGCTTAGGAGGGGGCGAGACCTCTGGAAACACCATATATTTT
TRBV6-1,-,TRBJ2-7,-,CASGGSYEQYF,TGTGCCAGCGGGGGCTCCTACGAGCAGTACTTC
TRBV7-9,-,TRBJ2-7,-,CASSQGSLYEQYF,TGTGCCAGCAGCCAAGGCAGCTTATACGAGCAGTACTTC
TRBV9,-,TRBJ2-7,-,CASSVDPAGNYEQYF,TGTGCCAGCAGCGTAGACCCCGCTGGAAACTACGAGCAGTACTTC
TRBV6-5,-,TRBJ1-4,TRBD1,CASSYTDRVNEKLFF,TGTGCCAGCAGTTACACCGACAGGGTTAATGAAAAACTGTTTTTT
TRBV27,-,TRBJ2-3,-,CASSLRGPRTDTQYF,TGTGCCAGCAGTTTGCGGGGACCACGCACAGATACGCAGTATTTT
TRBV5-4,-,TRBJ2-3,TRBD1,CASSPGQGRGTQYF,TGTGCCAGCAGCCCAGGACAGGGGCGTGGTACGCAGTATTTT
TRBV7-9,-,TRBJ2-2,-,CASNAYTGELFF,TGTGCCAGCAACGCTTATACCGGGGAGCTGTTTTTT
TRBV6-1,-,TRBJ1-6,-,CASRLGDGGNSPLHF,TGTGCCAGCAGGTTGGGGGATGGGGGTAATTCACCCCTCCACTTT
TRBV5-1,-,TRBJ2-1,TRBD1,CASRGGQGDEQFF,TGCGCCAGCAGGGGGGGACAGGGCGATGAGCAGTTCTTC
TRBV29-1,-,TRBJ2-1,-,CSVETRLPMYEQFF,TGCAGCGTTGAAACCCGACTACCCATGTATGAGCAGTTCTTC
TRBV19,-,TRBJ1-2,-,CASRDSGPYGYTF,TGTGCCAGCCGGGACTCCGGCCCCTATGGCTACACCTTC
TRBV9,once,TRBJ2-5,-,CASSSTQGVETQYF,TGTGCCAGCAGCAGCACCCAGGGAGTGGAGACCCAGTACTTC
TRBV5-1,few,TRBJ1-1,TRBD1,CASSLPRTGLNTEAFF,TGCGCCAGCAGCTTACCACGGACAGGCTTGAACACTGAAGCTTTCTTT
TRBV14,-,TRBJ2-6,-,CASSTSRAGANVLTF,TGTGCCAGCAGTACGAGCCGGGCTGGGGCCAACGTCCTGACTTTC
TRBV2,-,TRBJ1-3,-,CASRTSYSGNTIYF,TGTGCCAGCAGAACTTCGTACTCTGGAAACACCATATATTTT
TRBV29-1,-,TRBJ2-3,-,CSGGTFPDTQYF,TGCAGCGGCGGGACTTTCCCAGATACGCAGTATTTT
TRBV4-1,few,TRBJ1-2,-,CASSQEGLIVRGYTF,TGCGCCAGCAGCCAAGAAGGGCTGATCGTTCGGGGCTACACCTTC
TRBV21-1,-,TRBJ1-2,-,CASDRGGYTF,TGTGCCAGCGACAGGGGTGGCTACACCTTC
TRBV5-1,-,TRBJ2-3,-,CASSLSQGGDTQYF,TGCGCCAGCAGCTTGTCCCAGGGAGGAGATACGCAGTATTTT
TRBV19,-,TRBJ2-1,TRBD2,CASSSPGTSGRTQFF,TGTGCCAGTAGTTCACCCGGGACTAGCGGGAGGACGCAGTTCTTC
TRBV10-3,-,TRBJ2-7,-,CAISERQSSYEQYF,TGTGCCATCAGTGAGCGCCAGAGCTCCTACGAGCAGTACTTC
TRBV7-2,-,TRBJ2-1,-,CASSLRERNEQFF,TGTGCCAGCTCCCTGAGGGAGAGGAATGAGCAGTTCTTC
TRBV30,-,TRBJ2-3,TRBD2,CAWSVTWGGRADTQYF,TGTGCCTGGAGTGTAACCTGGGGCGGGAGGGCAGATACGCAGTATTTT
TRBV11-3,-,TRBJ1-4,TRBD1,CASSLGTATNEKLFF,TGTGCCAGCAGCTTGGGGACAGCGACTAATGAAAAACTGTTTTTT
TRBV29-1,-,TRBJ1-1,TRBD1,CSVKSNTGVSRKNTEAFF,TGCAGCGTCAAATCCAATACAGGGGTCTCGAGGAAGAACACTGAAGCTTTCTTT
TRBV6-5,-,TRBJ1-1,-,CASSRTDSVGAFF,TGTGCCAGCAGCCGAACGGACAGCGTTGGGGCTTTCTTT
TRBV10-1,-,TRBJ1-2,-,CASSESTGSHIGYTF,TGCGCCAGCAGTGAGTCAACCGGGAGTCATATTGGCTACACCTTC
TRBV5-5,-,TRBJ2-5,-,CASSFGRIQRETQYF,TGTGCCAGCAGCTTCGGACGGATCCAGCGGGAGACCCAGTACTTC
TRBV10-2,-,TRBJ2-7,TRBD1,CASSDWRQGGSYEQYF,TGCGCCAGCAGTGATTGGCGACAGGGTGGATCCTACGAGCAGTACTTC
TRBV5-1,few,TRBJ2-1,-,CASSLAPGLNGNEQFF,TGCGCCAGCAGCTTGGCTCCGGGACTTAACGGCAATGAGCAGTTCTTC
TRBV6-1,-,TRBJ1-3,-,CASSDLRQSSGNTIYF,TGTGCCAGCAGTGACCTCCGACAAAGCTCTGGAAACACCATATATTTT
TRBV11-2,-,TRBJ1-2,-,CASSLEGGRGQGYTF,TGTGCCAGCAGCTTAGAGGGGGGTCGGGGCCAAGGCTACACCTTC
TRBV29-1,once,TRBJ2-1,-,CSVEDWGYPNEQFF,TGCAGCGTTGAAGATTGGGGTTATCCCAATGAGCAGTTCTTC
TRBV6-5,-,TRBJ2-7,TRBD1,CTSSYDRGREQYF,TGTACCAGCAGTTACGACAGGGGGCGCGAGCAGTACTTC
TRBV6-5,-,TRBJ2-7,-,CASSRQEEQYF,TGTGCCAGCAGTCGACAGGAAGAGCAGTACTTC
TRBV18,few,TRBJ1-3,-,CASSPNQGSGNTIYF,TGTGCCAGCTCACCGAATCAGGGGTCTGGAAACACCATATATTTT
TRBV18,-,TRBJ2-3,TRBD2,CASSPIPPGTSASTDTQYF,TGTGCCAGCTCACCTATCCCCCCCGGGACTAGCGCCAGCACAGATACGCAGTATTTT
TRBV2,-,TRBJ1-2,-,CASTTTGTGYTF,TGTGCCAGCACAACGACAGGAACTGGCTACACCTTC
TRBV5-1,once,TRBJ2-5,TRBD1,CASSLVDRGEETQYF,TGCGCCAGCAGCTTGGTGGACAGGGGTGAGGAGACCCAGTACTTC
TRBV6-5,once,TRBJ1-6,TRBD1,CASTQTGKNSPLHF,TGTGCCAGCACCCAGACAGGGAAAAATTCACCCCTCCACTTT